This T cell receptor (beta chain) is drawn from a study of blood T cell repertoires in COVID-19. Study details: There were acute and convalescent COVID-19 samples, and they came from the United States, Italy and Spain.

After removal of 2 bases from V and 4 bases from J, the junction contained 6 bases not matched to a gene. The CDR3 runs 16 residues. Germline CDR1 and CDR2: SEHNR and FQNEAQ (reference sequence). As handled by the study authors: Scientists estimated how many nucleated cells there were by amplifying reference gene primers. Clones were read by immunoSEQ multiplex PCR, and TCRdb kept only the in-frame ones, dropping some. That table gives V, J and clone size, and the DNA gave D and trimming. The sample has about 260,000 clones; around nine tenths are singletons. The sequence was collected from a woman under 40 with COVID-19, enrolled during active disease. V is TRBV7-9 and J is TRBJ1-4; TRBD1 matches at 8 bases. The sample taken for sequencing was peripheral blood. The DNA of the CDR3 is TGTGCCAGCAGCTTAAAGGGAACAGGGGGTAATGAAAAACTGTTTTTT. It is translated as CASSLKGTGGNEKLFF.